This T cell receptor (beta chain) was identified during a study of blood T cells in healthy people across ages. Overall study findings and caveats: Diversity of TCR beta per million T cells declined in a roughly linear way with age. Donor CMV status was unknown, possibly confounding expanded clonotype changes. Researchers judged that diversity estimates from one million T cells fell short of true values.

As concerns this clonotype: Antigen: not known.

A second PCR, run for roughly 7 to 11 cycles, used a sample-barcoded 5' primer plus a J-beta primer mix. One entry per CDR3 protein, called by TCRdb with MiXCR from the 5' RACE reads. Here the sample spans about 1,600,000 distinct CDR3 sequences, 42% being singletons. The CDR3 spans 14 residues. Germline V gene sequence: CDR1 SNHLY, CDR2 FYNNEI. V lost 7 bases, J lost 4 bases, and 7 bases stayed unmatched. This receptor was obtained from a woman aged 18-29 years in good health. The chain uses TRBV2 and TRBJ2-7, with 10 bases fitting TRBD2. The sequenced material came from blood. CDR3 DNA: TGTGCCAGCAAGGGACGAGCGGGAGGGTACGAGCAGTACTTC. This translates into CASKGRAGGYEQYF.